One sample yielded the 10 T cell receptor beta chains listed below, sequenced in a study of T cells in Graves' hyperthyroidism and ophthalmopathy. Amplification targeted TCR beta CDR3 regions from RNA transcripts. The HTBI primer set served for first-round RT-PCR of the TCR CDR3. TCRdb processed the multiplex PCR reads anew with MiXCR; each CDR3 protein has one entry. This table holds roughly 500,000 distinct CDR3 sequences, approximately 16% found once. Specimen: blood. The source of these receptors is a woman in her thirties with Graves' ophthalmopathy.

This clonotype appeared a few times. This rearrangement joins TRBV9 to TRBJ2-5; D remains unclear. V shed 0 bases and J shed 0 bases, with 6 bases lying between them. From germline, CDR1 is SGDLS and CDR2 YYNGEE. The CDR3 contains 14 residues. The CDR3 coding sequence is TGTGCCAGCAGCGTAGACACAGACCAAGAGACCCAGTACTTC. This gives the protein CASSVDTDQETQYF.

Only a few counts were recorded for this clonotype. This chain connects TRBV12-5 to TRBJ2-1, with D uncertain. The CDR3 is 15 residues long. V was pared by 1 base and J by 8 bases, with 15 bases between. Germline assignment: CDR1 LGHNT and CDR2 FRNRAP. CDR3 DNA sequence: TGTGCTAGTGGTTTGGGAGACTTCCGCAGCGATGAGCAGTTCTTC. This sequence encodes CASGLGDFRSDEQFF. Supplemented by reference TRBV12-5 and TRBJ2-1, the full variable domain reads DARVTQTPRHKVTEMGQEVTMRCQPILGHNTVFWYRQTMMQGLELLAYFRNRAPLDDSGMPKDRFSAEMPDATLATLKIQPSEPRDSAVYFCASGLGDFRSDEQFFGPGTRLTVL.

There are a few counts of this clonotype. V gene TRBV4-1 combines with J gene TRBJ2-7, with TRBD1 matching over 8 bases. From germline, CDR1 is MGHRA and CDR2 YSYEKL. The CDR3 sequence is 15 residues long. Trimming at V came to 5 bases and at J to 3 bases, leaving 9 bases not matched to a gene. The CDR3 here is CASSEHRDRIYEQYF. CDR3 nucleotide sequence: TGCGCCAGCAGCGAACACCGGGACAGGATCTACGAGCAGTACTTC.

Points on this clonotype: The germline gene is not matched at one end of the junction; a read error may be the cause. CDR3 nucleotides: TGTGCCAGCAGTGTTAGTAACATTGAAGCTTTCTTT. Translation gives CASSVSNIEAFF. The V and J genes are TRBV2 and TRBJ1-1; D is unresolved. Per the germline V gene, CDR1 is SNHLY and CDR2 is FYNNEI. The CDR3 is made up of 12 amino acids. Based on the CDR3 plus reference TRBV2 and TRBJ1-1, the full variable domain is EPEVTQTPSHQVTQMGQEVILRCVPISNHLYFYWYRQILGQKVEFLVSFYNNEISEKSEIFDDQFSVERPDGSNFTLKIRSTKLEDSAMYFCASSVSNIEAFFGQGTRLTVV.

This rearrangement joins TRBV6-5 to TRBJ2-3, with 9 nucleotides matching TRBD2. Germline lookup yields CDR1 MNHEY and CDR2 SVGAGI. The CDR3 length is 16 residues. V lost 2 bases, J lost 2 bases, and 5 bases stayed unmatched. In DNA form, the CDR3 reads TGTGCCAGCAGTTACCTGACTAGCGGTCCCACAGATACGCAGTATTTT. Its translation: CASSYLTSGPTDTQYF.

The chain recombines TRBV3-1 with TRBJ2-3; the D gene is possibly TRBD2 (6 bases). The CDR3 loop spans 18 amino acids. The V and J ends lost 0 bases and 3 bases respectively, with 19 bases between them. Germline CDR1 is LGHDT and CDR2 is YNNKEL (reference sequence). Here the CDR3 DNA reads TGTGCCAGCAGCCAAGATTTCGACTGGAGGGCCATAACAGATACGCAGTATTTT. Protein sequence: CASSQDFDWRAITDTQYF.

With respect to this clonotype: A read error may be the cause here, since a much bigger clone is one base away. The conserved phenylalanine or tryptophan normally closing the CDR3 is absent here, so this likely arose from a read error. The rearrangement uses TRBV3-1 and TRBJ2-5, with TRBD2 matching 7 bases. There are 15 residues in the CDR3. Germline lookup yields CDR1 LGHDT and CDR2 YNNKEL (reference sequence). V shed 3 bases, J shed 1 base, and the junction held 5 bases outside the gene matches. The CDR3 DNA reads as TGTGCCAGCAGCCACGGCGGGAGCCCCCAAGAGACCCAGTACCTC. It yields the protein CASSHGGSPQETQYL.

This clonotype has more than one count but fewer than ten. V and J are TRBV6-1 and TRBJ2-5, with D unresolved. The CDR3 sequence is 12 residues long. V gave up 1 base and J gave up 12 bases, with 12 bases separating them. Germline values: CDR1 MNHNS, CDR2 SASEGT. CDR3 sequence: CASSEVGDSEYF. CDR3 nucleotide sequence: TGTGCCAGCAGTGAAGTTGGCGATTCAGAGTACTTC.

This clonotype was observed at least ten times. The chain recombines TRBV6-2 or TRBV6-3 with TRBJ2-4; 7 nucleotides agree with TRBD2. Germline V gene data show CDR1 as MNHEY and CDR2 as SVGEGT. The trim removed 0 bases at V and 0 bases at J, leaving 8 bases unmatched. CDR3 size: 18 residues. As DNA, the CDR3 is TGTGCCAGCAGTTACTCGCTGGGCGGGAGCTTAGCCAAAAACATTCAGTACTTC. Its translation: CASSYSLGGSLAKNIQYF.

The sample holds many counts of this clonotype. V gene TRBV7-8 combines with J gene TRBJ2-1; TRBD2 agrees at 7 bases. CDR3 length equals 16 residues. Germline CDR1 is SGHVS and CDR2 is FQNEAQ. V lost 4 bases and J lost 4; bases outside the gene matches: 10. DNA for the CDR3: TGTGCCAGCAGCTCGGGGGGAGGGCCGGTTTACAATGAGCAGTTCTTC. Translating it yields CASSSGGGPVYNEQFF.